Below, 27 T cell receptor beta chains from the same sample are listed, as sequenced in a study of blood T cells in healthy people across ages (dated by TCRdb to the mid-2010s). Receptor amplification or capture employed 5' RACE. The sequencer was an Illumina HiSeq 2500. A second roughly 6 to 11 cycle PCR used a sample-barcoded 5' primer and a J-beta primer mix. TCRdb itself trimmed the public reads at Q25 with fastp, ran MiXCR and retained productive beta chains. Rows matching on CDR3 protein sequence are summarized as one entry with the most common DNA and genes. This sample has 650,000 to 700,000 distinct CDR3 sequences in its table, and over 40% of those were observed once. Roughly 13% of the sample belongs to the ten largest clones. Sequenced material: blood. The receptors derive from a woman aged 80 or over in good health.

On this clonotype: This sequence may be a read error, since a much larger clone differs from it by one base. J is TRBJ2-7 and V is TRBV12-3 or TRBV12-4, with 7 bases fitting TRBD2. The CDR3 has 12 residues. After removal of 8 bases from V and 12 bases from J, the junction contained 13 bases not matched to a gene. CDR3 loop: CASRMGGNIRYF. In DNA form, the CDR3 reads TGTGCCAGCCGCATGGGGGGGAACATTCGGTACTTC.

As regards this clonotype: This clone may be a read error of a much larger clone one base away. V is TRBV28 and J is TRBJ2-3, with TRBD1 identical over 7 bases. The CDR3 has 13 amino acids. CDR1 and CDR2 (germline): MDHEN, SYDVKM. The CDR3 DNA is TGTGCCAGCAGGGGACAGAGCACAGATACGCGGTATTTT. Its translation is CASRGQSTDTRYF.

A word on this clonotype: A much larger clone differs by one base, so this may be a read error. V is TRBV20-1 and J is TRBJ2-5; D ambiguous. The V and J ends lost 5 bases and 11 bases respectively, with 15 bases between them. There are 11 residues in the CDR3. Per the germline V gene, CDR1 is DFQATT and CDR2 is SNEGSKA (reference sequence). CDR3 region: CSAPGLDEQYF. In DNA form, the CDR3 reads TGCAGTGCTCCTGGGCTGGATGAGCAGTACTTC.

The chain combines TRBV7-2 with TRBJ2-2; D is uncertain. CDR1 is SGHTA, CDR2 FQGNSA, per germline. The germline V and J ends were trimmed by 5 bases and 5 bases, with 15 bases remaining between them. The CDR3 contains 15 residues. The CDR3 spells CASSTLLIGTGELFF. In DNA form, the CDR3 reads TGTGCCAGCAGCACCCTACTAATAGGGACCGGGGAGCTGTTTTTT.

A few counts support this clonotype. The CDR3 spells CASSLEVPTTNYGYTF. CDR3 DNA sequence: TGCGCCAGCAGCTTGGAGGTCCCCACTACTAACTATGGCTACACCTTC. V and J are TRBV5-1 and TRBJ1-2, with D unclear. This CDR3 is built from 16 residues. Germline V gene data show CDR1 as SGHRS and CDR2 as YFSETQ. V lost 0 bases and J lost 0, with 12 bases in between.

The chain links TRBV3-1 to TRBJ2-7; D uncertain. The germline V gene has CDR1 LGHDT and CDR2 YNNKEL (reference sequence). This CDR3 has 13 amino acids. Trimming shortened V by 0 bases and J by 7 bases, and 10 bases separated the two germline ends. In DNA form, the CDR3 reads TGTGCCAGCAGCCAAGATCACGGTCGGGAGCAGTACTTC. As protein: CASSQDHGREQYF.

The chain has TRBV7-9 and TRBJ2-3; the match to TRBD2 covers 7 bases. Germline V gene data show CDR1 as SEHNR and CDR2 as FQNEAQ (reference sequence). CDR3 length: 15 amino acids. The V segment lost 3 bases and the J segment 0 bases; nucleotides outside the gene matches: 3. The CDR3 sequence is CASSFGRGSTDTQYF. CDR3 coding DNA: TGTGCCAGCAGCTTTGGGCGGGGGAGCACAGATACGCAGTATTTT.

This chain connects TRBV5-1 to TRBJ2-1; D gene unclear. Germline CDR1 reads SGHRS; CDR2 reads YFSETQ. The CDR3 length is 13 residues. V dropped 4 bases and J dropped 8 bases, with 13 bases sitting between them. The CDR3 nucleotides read TGCGCCAGCAGCGTGGGCAGTTACCATGAGCAGTTCTTC. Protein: CASSVGSYHEQFF.

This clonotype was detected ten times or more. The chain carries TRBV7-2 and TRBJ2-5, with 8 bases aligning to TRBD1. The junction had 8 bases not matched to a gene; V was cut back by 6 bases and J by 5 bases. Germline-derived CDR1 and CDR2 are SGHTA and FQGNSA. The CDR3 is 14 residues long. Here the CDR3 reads CASRFRTGLETQYF. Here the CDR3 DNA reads TGTGCCAGCAGGTTTAGGACAGGGCTTGAGACCCAGTACTTC.

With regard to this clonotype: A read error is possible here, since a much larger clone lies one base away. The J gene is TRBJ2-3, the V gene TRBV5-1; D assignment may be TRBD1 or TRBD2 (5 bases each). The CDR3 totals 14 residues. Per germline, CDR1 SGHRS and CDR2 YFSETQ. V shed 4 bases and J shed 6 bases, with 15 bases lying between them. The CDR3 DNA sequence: TGCGCCAGCAGCGTGGGACGGCAACCTGATACGCAGTATTTT. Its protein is CASSVGRQPDTQYF.

The CDR3 sequence: CASSAGQGSSYEQYF. CDR3 nucleotides: TGTGCCAGCAGCGCTGGACAAGGGAGCTCCTACGAGCAGTACTTC. This sequence joins TRBV5-5 and TRBJ2-7, with D perhaps given as TRBD1 or TRBD2 (5 bases each). V lost 4 bases to trimming and J lost 0 bases, with 14 bases between them. This CDR3 has 15 residues. CDR1 and CDR2 (germline): SGHKS, YYEKEE (reference sequence). The full variable domain, in which reference TRBV5-5 and TRBJ2-7 provide the parts outside the CDR3, is DAGVTQSPTHLIKTRGQQVTLRCSPISGHKSVSWYQQVLGQGPQFIFQYYEKEERGRGNFPDRFSARQFPNYSSELNVNALLLGDSALYLCASSAGQGSSYEQYFGPGTRLTVT.

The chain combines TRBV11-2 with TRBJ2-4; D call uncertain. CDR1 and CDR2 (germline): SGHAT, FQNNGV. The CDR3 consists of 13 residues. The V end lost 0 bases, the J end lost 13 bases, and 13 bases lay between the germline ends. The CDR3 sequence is CASSLDIRQVQYF. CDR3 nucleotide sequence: TGTGCCAGCAGCTTAGATATACGTCAGGTGCAGTACTTC.

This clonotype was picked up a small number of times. Here the CDR3 reads CASSHSRGGEETQYF. In DNA, the CDR3 is TGTGCCAGCAGTCACTCTCGCGGCGGGGAAGAGACCCAGTACTTC. The chain uses TRBV27 and TRBJ2-5; D is perhaps TRBD2 (6 bases). The germline V and J ends were trimmed by 5 bases and 3 bases, with 16 bases remaining between them. CDR1 and CDR2 (germline): MNHEY, SMNVEV (reference sequence). The CDR3 extends over 15 amino acids.

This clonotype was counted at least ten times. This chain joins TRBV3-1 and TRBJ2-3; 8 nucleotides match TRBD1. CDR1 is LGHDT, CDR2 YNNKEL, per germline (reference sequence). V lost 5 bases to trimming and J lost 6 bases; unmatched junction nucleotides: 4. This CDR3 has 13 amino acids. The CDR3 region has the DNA TGTGCCAGCAGCTTTCGGACAGGGGATACGCAGTATTTT. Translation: CASSFRTGDTQYF.

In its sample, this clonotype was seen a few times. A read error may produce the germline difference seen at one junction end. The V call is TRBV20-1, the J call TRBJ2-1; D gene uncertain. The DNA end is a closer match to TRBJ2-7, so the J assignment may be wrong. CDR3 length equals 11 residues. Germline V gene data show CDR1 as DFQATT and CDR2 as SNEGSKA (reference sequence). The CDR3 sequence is CSASPYNEQYF. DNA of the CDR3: TGTAGTGCTTCCCCCTACAATGAGCAGTACTTC.

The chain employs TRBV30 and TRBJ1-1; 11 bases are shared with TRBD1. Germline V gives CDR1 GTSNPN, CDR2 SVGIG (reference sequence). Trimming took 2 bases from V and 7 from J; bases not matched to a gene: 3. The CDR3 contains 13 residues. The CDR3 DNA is TGTGCCTGGAGTAAGGACAGGGGGCTTGAAGCTTTCTTT. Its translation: CAWSKDRGLEAFF.

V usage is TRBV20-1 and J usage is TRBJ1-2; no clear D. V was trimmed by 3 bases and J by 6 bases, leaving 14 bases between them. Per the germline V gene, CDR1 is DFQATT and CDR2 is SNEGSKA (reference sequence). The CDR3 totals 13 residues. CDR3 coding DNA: TGCAGTGCTAGCCCAGGCTTGGCGAATGGCTACACCTTC. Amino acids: CSASPGLANGYTF.

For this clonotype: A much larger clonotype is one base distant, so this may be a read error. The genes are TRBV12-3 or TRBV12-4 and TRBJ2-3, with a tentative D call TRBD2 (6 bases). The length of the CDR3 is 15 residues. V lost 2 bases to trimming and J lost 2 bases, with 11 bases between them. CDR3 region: CASSLWAGNTDTQYF. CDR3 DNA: TGTGCCAGCAGTTTATGGGCGGGGAACACAGATACGCAGTATTTT.

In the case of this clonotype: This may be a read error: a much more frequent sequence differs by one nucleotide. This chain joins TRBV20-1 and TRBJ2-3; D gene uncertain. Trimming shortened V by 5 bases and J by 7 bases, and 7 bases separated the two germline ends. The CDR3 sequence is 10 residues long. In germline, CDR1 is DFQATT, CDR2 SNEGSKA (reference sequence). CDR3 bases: TGCAGTGCTGGCGAGAATACGCAGTATTTT. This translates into CSAGENTQYF.

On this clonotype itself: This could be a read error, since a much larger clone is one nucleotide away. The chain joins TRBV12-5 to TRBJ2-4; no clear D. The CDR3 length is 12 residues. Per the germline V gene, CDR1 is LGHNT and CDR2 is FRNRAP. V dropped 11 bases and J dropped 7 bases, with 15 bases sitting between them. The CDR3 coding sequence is TGTGCTGGTGCTCCCCTATCCAACATTCAGTACTTC. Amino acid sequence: CAGAPLSNIQYF.

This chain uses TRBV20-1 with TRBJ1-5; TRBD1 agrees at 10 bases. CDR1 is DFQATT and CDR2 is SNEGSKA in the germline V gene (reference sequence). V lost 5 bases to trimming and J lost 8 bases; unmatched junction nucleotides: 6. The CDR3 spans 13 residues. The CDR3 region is CSAAGTGDEPQHF. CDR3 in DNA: TGCAGTGCTGCCGGGACAGGGGATGAGCCCCAGCATTTT.

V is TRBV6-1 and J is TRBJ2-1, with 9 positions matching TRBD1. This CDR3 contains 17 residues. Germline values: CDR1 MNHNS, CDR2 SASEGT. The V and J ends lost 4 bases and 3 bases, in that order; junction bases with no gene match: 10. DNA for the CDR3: TGTGCCAGCAGTGCTTATACCCCGGGACAGGGCTACAATGAGCAGTTCTTC. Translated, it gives CASSAYTPGQGYNEQFF.

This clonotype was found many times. In nucleotides, the CDR3 is TGCGCCAGCAGCCAACAGGGGACAATCAATGAGCAGTTCTTC. Protein product: CASSQQGTINEQFF. This chain connects TRBV4-1 to TRBJ2-1, with D tentatively TRBD1 (6 bases). The CDR3 runs to 14 residues. V gave up 2 bases and J gave up 6 bases, with 11 bases separating them. The germline V gene encodes CDR1 MGHRA and CDR2 YSYEKL.

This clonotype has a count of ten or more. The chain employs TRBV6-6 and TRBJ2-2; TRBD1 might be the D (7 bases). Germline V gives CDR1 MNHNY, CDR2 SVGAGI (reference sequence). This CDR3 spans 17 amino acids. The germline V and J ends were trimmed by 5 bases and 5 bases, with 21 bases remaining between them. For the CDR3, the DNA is TGTGCCAGCAGTCGAGACGCGGGGACAGTGACAACCGGGGAGCTGTTTTTT. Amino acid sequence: CASSRDAGTVTTGELFF.

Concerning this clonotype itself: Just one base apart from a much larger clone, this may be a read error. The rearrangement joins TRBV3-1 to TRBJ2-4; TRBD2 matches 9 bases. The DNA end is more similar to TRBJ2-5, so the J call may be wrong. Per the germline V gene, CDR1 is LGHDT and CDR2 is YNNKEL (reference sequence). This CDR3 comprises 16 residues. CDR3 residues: CASSQRGLAGQKTQYF. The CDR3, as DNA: TGTGCCAGCAGCCAAAGAGGGCTAGCGGGGCAAAAGACCCAGTACTTC.

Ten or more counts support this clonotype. The DNA for the CDR3 is TGTGCCAGCAGCGCAGCGGGCGCGCGTGGAAAACTGTTTTTT. Translating it yields CASSAAGARGKLFF. The genes are TRBV9 and TRBJ1-4; no clear D gene. Germline V gene sequence: CDR1 SGDLS, CDR2 YYNGEE. Trimming shortened V by 3 bases and J by 10 bases, and 16 bases separated the two germline ends. The CDR3 extends over 14 amino acids. Full variable domain (rest looked up from reference TRBV9 and TRBJ1-4): DSGVTQTPKHLITATGQRVTLRCSPRSGDLSVYWYQQSLDQGLQFLIQYYNGEERAKGNILERFSAQQFPDLHSELNLSSLELGDSALYFCASSAAGARGKLFFGSGTQLSVL.

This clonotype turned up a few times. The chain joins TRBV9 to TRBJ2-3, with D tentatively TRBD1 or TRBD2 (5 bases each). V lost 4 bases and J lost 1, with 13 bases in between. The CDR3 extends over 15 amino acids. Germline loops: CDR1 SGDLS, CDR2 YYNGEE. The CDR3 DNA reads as TGTGCCAGCAGCACACTGGGGGTCGGCACAGATACGCAGTATTTT. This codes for CASSTLGVGTDTQYF.